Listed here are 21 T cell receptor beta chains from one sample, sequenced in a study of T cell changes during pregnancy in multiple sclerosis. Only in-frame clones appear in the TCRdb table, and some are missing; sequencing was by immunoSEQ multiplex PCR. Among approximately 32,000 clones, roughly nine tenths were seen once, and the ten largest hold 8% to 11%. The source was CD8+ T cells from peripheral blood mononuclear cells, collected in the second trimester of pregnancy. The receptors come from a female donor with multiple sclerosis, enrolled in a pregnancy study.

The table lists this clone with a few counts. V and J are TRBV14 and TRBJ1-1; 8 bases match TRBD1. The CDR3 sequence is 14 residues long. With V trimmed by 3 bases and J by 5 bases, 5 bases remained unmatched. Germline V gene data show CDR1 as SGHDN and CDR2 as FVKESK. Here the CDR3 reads CASSHRTGRTEAFF. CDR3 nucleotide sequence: TGTGCCAGCAGCCACCGGACAGGGCGAACTGAAGCTTTCTTT.

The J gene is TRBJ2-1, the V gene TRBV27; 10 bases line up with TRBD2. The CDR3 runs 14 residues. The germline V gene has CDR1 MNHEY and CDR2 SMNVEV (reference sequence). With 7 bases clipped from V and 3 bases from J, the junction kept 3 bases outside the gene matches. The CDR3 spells CASTGLANYNEQFF. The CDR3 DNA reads TGTGCCAGCACGGGACTAGCGAACTACAATGAGCAGTTCTTC.

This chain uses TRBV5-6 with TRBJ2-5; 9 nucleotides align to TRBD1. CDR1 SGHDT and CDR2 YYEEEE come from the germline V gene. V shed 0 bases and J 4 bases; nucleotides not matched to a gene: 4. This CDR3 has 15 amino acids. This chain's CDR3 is CASSLAGTGLETQYF. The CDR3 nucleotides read TGTGCCAGCAGCTTGGCCGGGACAGGGCTAGAGACCCAGTACTTC.

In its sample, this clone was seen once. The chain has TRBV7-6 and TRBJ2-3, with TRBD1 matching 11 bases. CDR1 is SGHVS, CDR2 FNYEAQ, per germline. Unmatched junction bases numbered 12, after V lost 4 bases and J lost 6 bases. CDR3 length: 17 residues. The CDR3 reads CASSSLQDRGRRDTQYF. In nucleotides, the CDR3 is TGTGCCAGCAGCTCTTTGCAGGACAGGGGGCGCAGGGATACGCAGTATTTT.

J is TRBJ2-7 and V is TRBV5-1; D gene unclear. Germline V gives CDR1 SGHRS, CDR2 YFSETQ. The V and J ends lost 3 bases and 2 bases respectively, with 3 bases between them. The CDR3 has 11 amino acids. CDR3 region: CASSSAYEQYF. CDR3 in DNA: TGCGCCAGCAGCTCCGCCTACGAGCAGTACTTC.

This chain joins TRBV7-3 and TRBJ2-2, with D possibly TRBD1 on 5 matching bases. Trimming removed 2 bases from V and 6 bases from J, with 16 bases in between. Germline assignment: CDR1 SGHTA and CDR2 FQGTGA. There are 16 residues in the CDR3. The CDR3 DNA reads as TGTGCCAGCAGCTTAGGGCAGGGCCTTATGGCCGGGGAGCTGTTTTTT. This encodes CASSLGQGLMAGELFF.

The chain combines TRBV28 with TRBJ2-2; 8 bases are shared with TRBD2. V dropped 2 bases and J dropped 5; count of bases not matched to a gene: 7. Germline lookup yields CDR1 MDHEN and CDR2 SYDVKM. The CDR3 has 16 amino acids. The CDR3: CASSLKSGRLTGELFF. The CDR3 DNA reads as TGTGCCAGCAGTTTAAAAAGCGGGAGATTAACCGGGGAGCTGTTTTTT.

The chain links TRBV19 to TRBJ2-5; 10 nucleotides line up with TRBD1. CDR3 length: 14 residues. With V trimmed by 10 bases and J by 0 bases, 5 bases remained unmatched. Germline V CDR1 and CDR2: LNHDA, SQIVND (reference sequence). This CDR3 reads CATGDRGNQETQYF. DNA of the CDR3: TGTGCCACGGGGGACAGGGGTAACCAAGAGACCCAGTACTTC.

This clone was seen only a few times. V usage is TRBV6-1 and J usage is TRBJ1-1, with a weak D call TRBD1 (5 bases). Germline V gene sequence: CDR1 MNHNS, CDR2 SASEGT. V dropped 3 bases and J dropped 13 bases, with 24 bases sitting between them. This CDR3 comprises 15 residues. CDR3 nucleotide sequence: TGTGCCAGCAGTGAGAAGGGAGGAGCCGGGACGGACGGTTTCTTT. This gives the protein CASSEKGGAGTDGFF.

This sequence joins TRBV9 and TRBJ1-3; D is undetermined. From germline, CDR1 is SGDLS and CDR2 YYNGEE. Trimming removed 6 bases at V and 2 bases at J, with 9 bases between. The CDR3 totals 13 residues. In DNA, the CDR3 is TGTGCCAGCACCGGGAGGCCTGGAAACACCATATATTTT. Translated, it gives CASTGRPGNTIYF.

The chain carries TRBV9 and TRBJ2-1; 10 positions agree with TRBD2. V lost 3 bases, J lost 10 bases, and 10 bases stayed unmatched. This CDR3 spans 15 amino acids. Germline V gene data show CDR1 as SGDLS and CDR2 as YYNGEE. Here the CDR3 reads CASSGQRGGVEEQFF. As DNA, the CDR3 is TGTGCCAGCAGCGGCCAGCGGGGGGGGGTCGAGGAGCAGTTCTTC. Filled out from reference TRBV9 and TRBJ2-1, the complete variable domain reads DSGVTQTPKHLITATGQRVTLRCSPRSGDLSVYWYQQSLDQGLQFLIQYYNGEERAKGNILERFSAQQFPDLHSELNLSSLELGDSALYFCASSGQRGGVEEQFFGPGTRLTVL.

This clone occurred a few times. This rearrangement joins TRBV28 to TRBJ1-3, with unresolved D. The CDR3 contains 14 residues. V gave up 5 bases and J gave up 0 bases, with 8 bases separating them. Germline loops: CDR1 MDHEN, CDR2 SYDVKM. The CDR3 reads CASSRSGSGNTIYF. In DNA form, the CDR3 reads TGTGCCAGCAGTCGTTCGGGCTCTGGAAACACCATATATTTT.

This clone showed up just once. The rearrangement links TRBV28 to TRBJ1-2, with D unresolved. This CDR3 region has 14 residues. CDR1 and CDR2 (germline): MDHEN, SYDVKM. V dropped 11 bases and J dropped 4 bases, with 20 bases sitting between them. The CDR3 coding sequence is TGTGCCTCATCGGCACAGACCCTTAGCTATGGCTACACCTTC. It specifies CASSAQTLSYGYTF.

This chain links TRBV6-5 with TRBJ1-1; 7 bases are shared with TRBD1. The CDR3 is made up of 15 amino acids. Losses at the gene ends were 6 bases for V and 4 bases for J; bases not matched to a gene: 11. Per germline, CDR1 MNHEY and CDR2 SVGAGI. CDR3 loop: CASSRRGGSGTEAFF. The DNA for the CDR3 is TGTGCCAGCAGCCGGAGAGGGGGCTCGGGCACTGAAGCTTTCTTT.

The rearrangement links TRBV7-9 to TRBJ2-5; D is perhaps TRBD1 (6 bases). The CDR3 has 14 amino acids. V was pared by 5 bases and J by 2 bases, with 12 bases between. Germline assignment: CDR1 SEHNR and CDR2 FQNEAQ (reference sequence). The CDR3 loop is CASSPDRNQETQYF. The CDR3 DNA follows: TGTGCCAGCAGCCCGGACAGAAATCAAGAGACCCAGTACTTC.

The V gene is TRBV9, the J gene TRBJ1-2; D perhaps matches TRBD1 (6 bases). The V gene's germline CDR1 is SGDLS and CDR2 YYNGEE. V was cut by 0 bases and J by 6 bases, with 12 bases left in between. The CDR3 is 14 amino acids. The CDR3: CASSVGGGRDGYTF. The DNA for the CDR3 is TGTGCCAGCAGCGTAGGCGGGGGGCGCGATGGCTACACCTTC. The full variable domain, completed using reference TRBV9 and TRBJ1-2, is DSGVTQTPKHLITATGQRVTLRCSPRSGDLSVYWYQQSLDQGLQFLIQYYNGEERAKGNILERFSAQQFPDLHSELNLSSLELGDSALYFCASSVGGGRDGYTFGSGTRLTVV.

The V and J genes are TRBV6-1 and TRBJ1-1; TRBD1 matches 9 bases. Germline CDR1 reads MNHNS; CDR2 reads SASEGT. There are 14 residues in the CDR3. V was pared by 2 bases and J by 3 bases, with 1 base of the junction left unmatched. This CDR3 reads CASSEWDRDTEAFF. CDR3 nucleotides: TGTGCCAGCAGTGAATGGGACAGGGACACTGAAGCTTTCTTT.

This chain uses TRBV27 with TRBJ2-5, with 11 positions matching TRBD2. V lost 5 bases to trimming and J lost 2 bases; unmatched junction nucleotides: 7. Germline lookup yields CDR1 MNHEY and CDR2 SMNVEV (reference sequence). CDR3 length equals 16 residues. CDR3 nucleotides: TGTGCCAGCAGTCCACTAGCGGGAGATAGTCAAGAGACCCAGTACTTC. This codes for CASSPLAGDSQETQYF.

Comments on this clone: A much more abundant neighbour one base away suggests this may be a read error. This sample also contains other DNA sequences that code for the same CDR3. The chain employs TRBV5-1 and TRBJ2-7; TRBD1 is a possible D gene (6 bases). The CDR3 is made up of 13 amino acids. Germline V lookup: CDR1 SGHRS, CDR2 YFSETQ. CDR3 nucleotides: TGCGCCAGCAGCTTCGGACAGTACTACGAACAGTACTTC. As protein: CASSFGQYYEQYF.

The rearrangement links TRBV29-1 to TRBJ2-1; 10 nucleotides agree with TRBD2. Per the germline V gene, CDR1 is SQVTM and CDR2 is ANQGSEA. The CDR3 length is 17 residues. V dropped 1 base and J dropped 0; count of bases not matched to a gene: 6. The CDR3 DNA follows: TGCAGCGTTGAAGGTTTAGGGACTAGCGACTCCTACAATGAGCAGTTCTTC. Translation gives CSVEGLGTSDSYNEQFF.

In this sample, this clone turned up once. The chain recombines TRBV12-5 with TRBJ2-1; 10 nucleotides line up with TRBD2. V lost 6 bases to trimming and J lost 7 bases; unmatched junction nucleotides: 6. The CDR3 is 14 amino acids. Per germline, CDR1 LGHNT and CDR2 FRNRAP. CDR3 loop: CASGASGSWNEQFF. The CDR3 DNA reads TGTGCTAGTGGGGCTAGCGGGAGCTGGAATGAGCAGTTCTTC.